This TCR beta chain was obtained from a study of TIL therapy for anti-PD-1-resistant metastatic lung cancer. Sequencing used immunoSEQ v3. Produced via immunoSEQ multiplex PCR; TCRdb's table is partial and in-frame only. The table records tens of thousands of clones, 80% to 90% of them present only once. The time point: pre-treatment sample, taken before nivolumab and TIL therapy. Patients were adults with stage 4 NSCLC. Germline V lookup: CDR1 LNHNV, CDR2 YYDKDF (reference sequence). With 0 bases removed from V and 4 bases from J, the gap between germline ends came to 10 bases. The length of the CDR3 is 15 residues.

The specimen comprised blood, sampled at baseline. The chain links TRBV15 to TRBJ1-5; TRBD1 might be the D (5 bases). The receptor was derived from a person between 25 and 80 years old with non-small cell lung cancer. In DNA form, the CDR3 reads TGTGCCACCAGCAGAGAGGGAGGGGATAATCAGCCCCAGCATTTT. Translation: CATSREGGDNQPQHF.